This is a list of T cell receptor beta chains from one sample in a study of T cells expressing NK-cell markers. TCRdb reprocessed the 5' RACE reads, keeping one entry per CDR3 protein, no DNA. This sample's table reports around 380,000 distinct CDR3 sequences. Material: blood T cells: a sorted CD56 or NKG2C T cell subset, CD4+ or CD8+ T cells, or bulk PBMC T cells (not recorded which). The receptors were sampled from a woman aged 45-65 years in good health. Both conserved end residues are part of each CDR3.

v_gene	j_gene	CDR3aa
TRBV20-1	TRBJ2-2	CSASGAGTNTGELFF
TRBV30	TRBJ2-1	CAWYRRGPGEQFF
TRBV29-1	TRBJ1-2	CSAYRQASYGYTF
TRBV7-8	TRBJ2-3	CASSFPGASTDTQYF
TRBV29-1	TRBJ1-2	CSVVQGAGGNYGYTF
TRBV12-3/TRBV12-4	TRBJ2-5	CASSLIGREETQYF
TRBV5-1	TRBJ1-1	CASSSTPLGGQASVNTEAFF
TRBV6-5	TRBJ2-1	CASSLELAGINEQFF
TRBV30	TRBJ2-3	CAWNWFDTDTQYF
TRBV7-2	TRBJ2-7	CASSFHGTSELYEQYF
TRBV29-1	TRBJ1-2	CSSTGTVYGYTF
TRBV3-1	TRBJ1-1	CASSQEGTAFF
TRBV29-1	TRBJ1-1	CSVVGRVDTEAFF
TRBV20-1	TRBJ1-1	CSAGTGNLNTEAFF
TRBV27	TRBJ2-3	CASSPSSGRSTDTQYF
TRBV6-6	TRBJ1-3	CASSYSPTSGNTIYF
TRBV12-3/TRBV12-4	TRBJ2-1	CASSLRTSGAFF
TRBV7-8	TRBJ2-2	CASSFEEVDTGELFF
TRBV18	TRBJ2-7	CASSPPLAGGMGEQYF
TRBV7-9	TRBJ2-1	CASSPGREAYNEQFF
TRBV20-1	TRBJ2-7	CSAVAGARGPYEQYF
TRBV20-1	TRBJ2-2	CSASSSGRRGTGELFF
TRBV7-3	TRBJ2-2	CASSSVGSDTGELFF
TRBV7-3	TRBJ2-3	CASSYRDRTDTQYF
TRBV6-5	TRBJ2-7	CARLGLAHYEQYF
TRBV5-1	TRBJ2-5	CASSLAGAGGTYF
TRBV21-1	TRBJ2-3	CASRSPSGRNTDTQYF
TRBV6-2/TRBV6-3	TRBJ2-1	CASRLQGSEQFF
TRBV11-3	TRBJ2-1	CASSRPGTSGTPNNEQFF
TRBV29-1	TRBJ2-7	CSVEEGNKPYEQYF
TRBV10-2	TRBJ2-1	CASTPPGLADEQFF
TRBV5-6	TRBJ2-1	CASSSGGINEQFF
TRBV20-1	TRBJ2-1	CSAELVAGSYNEQFF
TRBV4-2	TRBJ2-2	CASSQGRRGELFF
TRBV5-1	TRBJ2-1	CASSIPEGGEQFF
TRBV20-1	TRBJ1-1	CSAGKTVEAFF
TRBV7-2	TRBJ1-5	CASSSQGQYQPQHF
TRBV10-3	TRBJ2-1	CAISGTSGRNNEQFF
TRBV6-1	TRBJ2-1	CASNRKSTGTLSPAEQFF
TRBV12-3/TRBV12-4	TRBJ2-1	CASSLVLLGGNEQFF
TRBV5-5	TRBJ2-5	CASSLQGASGETQYF
TRBV12-3/TRBV12-4	TRBJ1-4	CASSFSGVGEKLFF
TRBV5-1	TRBJ2-1	CASTGQTNYNEQFF
TRBV2	TRBJ1-5	CASMSEINQPQHF
TRBV10-2	TRBJ2-1	CASSSLAGDNEQFF
TRBV6-5	TRBJ2-1	CASRALAGTPAEQFF
TRBV5-1	TRBJ2-7	CASSLAGVGVSYEQYF
TRBV27	TRBJ2-1	CASPKGRDPTRTNEQFF
TRBV11-2	TRBJ1-1	CASSSYTGRSTEAFF
TRBV4-1	TRBJ2-1	CASGKPSGLEQFF
TRBV5-1	TRBJ2-7	CASSLMSSGRAGEQYF
TRBV27	TRBJ2-1	CASSGKDSYNEQFF
TRBV29-1	TRBJ2-3	CSVQGTSSTDTQYF
TRBV6-6	TRBJ2-2	CASSPRVSTGELFF
TRBV4-1	TRBJ1-4	CASSQDQGGIGFF
TRBV5-1	TRBJ2-5	CASSLDPGSSQETQYF
TRBV12-3/TRBV12-4	TRBJ2-1	CASSPIAKSYNEQFF
TRBV11-1	TRBJ2-1	CASTIQGAGNEQFF
TRBV10-3	TRBJ1-1	CAIRDRVGDTEAFF
TRBV5-5	TRBJ2-1	CASSITTSGSSYNEQFF